This paragraph reports one T cell receptor (beta chain). Assay used: immunoSEQ multiplex PCR; TCRdb lists only in-frame clones, some missing. The top ten hold approximately 0.56% of the sample, which has about 1.1 million clones, 75% to 85% seen once. Partitioning of CD4+ cells yielded a CD45RA+ naive subset and a CD45RA-negative memory subset. This sample is part of a study of shared clonotypes between healthy human individuals. About the study: A few men and a couple of women, aged 18 to 49, were donors.

V was trimmed by 4 bases and J by 6 bases, leaving 10 bases between them. Germline CDR1 is LGHNA and CDR2 is YNFKEQ. This CDR3 has 13 amino acids. The V gene is TRBV4-2, the J gene TRBJ1-5; maybe TRBD1 (5 bases). The sequenced sample was memory CD4+ T cells from PBMCs. Documented subset: CD45RA-negative fraction. The source is a man younger than 30 in good health. Some clones in this sample may be carry-over from other donors' samples. CDR3 sequence (DNA): TGTGCCAGCAGCCGGGGCCCAACTCAGCCCCAGCATTTT. Protein sequence: CASSRGPTQPQHF.